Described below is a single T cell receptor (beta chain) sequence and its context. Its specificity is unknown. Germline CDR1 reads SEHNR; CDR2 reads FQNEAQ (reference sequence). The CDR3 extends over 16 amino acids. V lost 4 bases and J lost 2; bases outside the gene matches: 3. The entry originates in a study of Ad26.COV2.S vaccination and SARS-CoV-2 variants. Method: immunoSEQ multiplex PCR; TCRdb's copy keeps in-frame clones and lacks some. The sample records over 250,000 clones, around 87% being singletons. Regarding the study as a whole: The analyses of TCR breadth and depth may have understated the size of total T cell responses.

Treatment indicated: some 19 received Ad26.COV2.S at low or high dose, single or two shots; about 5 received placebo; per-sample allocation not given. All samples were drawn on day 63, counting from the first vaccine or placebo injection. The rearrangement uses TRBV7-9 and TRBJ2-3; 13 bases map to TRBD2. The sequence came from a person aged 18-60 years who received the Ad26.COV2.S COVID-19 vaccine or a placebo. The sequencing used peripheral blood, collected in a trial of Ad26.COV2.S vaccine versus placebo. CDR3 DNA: TGTGCCAGCAGCTCTGGGACTAGCGGGGTCACAGATACGCAGTATTTT. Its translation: CASSSGTSGVTDTQYF.